This TCR beta chain was recorded in a study of blood T cell repertoires in COVID-19 (dated by TCRdb to about 2020). A note on the overall study: The collaborator samples originated in the United States, Italy and Spain and spanned the acute and convalescent phases of COVID-19. Where HLA class I and class II types were available, the types were taken from metadata supplied by the sample provider, not from assay-based typing. Nearly every sample came with metadata listing a de-identified subject ID, COVID-19 status, age in years and sex. The repertoires were made available in a free public database intended to serve as a resource for research on the immune response to SARS-CoV-2. Samples came from the ongoing ImmuneRACE study (first 160 participants) plus 1,254 subjects from 6 global collaborators. The dataset comprised deeply sampled blood TCRbeta repertoires from subjects exposed to, actively infected with, or recovered from COVID-19. The material from the prospective study consisted of cDNA or gDNA derived from T cells, B-cell-depleted T cells, or PBMCs. The paper's findings and limits, for the study overall: The amount of clinical and demographic metadata varied by source and participant and was provided uncurated.

V is reduced by 6 bases and J by 1 base, leaving a spacing of 15 bases between them. From the cysteine through the phenylalanine, the CDR3 covers 15 amino acids. This entry keeps only the CDR3 DNA: 45 bases, framed from base 1. Sequences MNHEY (CDR1) and SVGAGI (CDR2) are obtained from the germline V gene. Enrolling through a virtual design, the prospective study's participants ranged in age from roughly 18 to 90 years and lived across 20 to 30 United States geographic areas. Cohort assignment in the prospective study relied on participant-reported clinical history from a screening survey and a study questionnaire. ImmuneRACE Cohort 3 recovered participants were defined by two consecutive negative NP/OP PCR tests, healthcare professional clearance, or symptom resolution. In the prospective study, mobile phlebotomists collected whole blood, serum and a nasopharyngeal or oropharyngeal swab from each participant. Participants in the prospective study had the option to provide additional blood draws and questionnaires over a roughly 2-month period. Blood samples from the prospective study were shipped frozen or at room temperature prior to DNA extraction.

The immunoSEQ Assay, a bias-controlled multiplex PCR, was used to amplify TCRbeta CDR3 regions from genomic DNA. As for the original processing: Nucleated cell counts per sample were estimated from amplification of reference gene primers within the assay. To quantify the absolute abundance of each unique TCRbeta CDR3 rearrangement, sequence reads were collapsed and filtered. Productive Simpson clonality was computed per sample as the square root of Simpson's diversity index over productive rearrangements. This immuneACCESS table, as held by TCRdb, lists in-frame sequences with V and J called but not all clones. Of the missing ones, under half trace to an unresolved V gene in checked studies; the others have no known cause. The DNA was the basis for D and trimming; V, J and clone size are from that table. This sample has some 160,000 clones in its table, and around 89% of those were observed once. In total, the top ten clones hold 6.6% of the sample.

In the case of this clone: Its specific antigen is unknown. Per-base quality was not reported, and no clone a single base away is much larger than it.

This receptor was identified in a woman between 45 and 60 years old who had recovered from COVID-19. The chain couples TRBV6-5 to TRBJ1-1, and possibly TRBD1, on 6 matching bases. The specimen was PBMCs or T cells enriched from blood (not recorded which). DNA sequence: TGTGCCAGCAGGACAGGCGCCCATCGGAACACTGAAGCTTTCTTT. It encodes CASRTGAHRNTEAFF.